The present T cell receptor (beta chain) was sequenced within a study of blood T cell repertoires in COVID-19. Study context: The samples span acute and convalescent COVID-19 from the United States, Italy and Spain.

This clone was seen just once. Donors were grouped by their self-reported clinical history. Up to 2 weeks before entering the study, exposed participants had met a COVID-19 case. Trimming removed 1 base at V and 3 bases at J, with 12 bases between. The CDR3 extends over 16 amino acids. CDR1 and CDR2 (germline): MNHEY, SVGEGT. The data were produced by immunoSEQ multiplex PCR, yet TCRdb's version contains in-frame clones alone and is incomplete. There are more than 350,000 clones in the sample; over 75% occur only once, and 1.4% to 1.5% lies in the top ten. This receptor was taken from a woman aged 18-30 years who had been exposed to COVID-19. The sequencing sample was made of PBMCs or T cells enriched from blood (not recorded which). The chain carries TRBV6-2 or TRBV6-3 and TRBJ2-2; D might be TRBD2 (6 bases). DNA for the CDR3: TGTGCCAGCAGTTACTTCCGGGGGTCCGACACCGGGGAGCTGTTTTTT. Protein sequence: CASSYFRGSDTGELFF.